This T cell receptor (beta chain) was found in a study of blood T cell repertoires in COVID-19. Study-wide context: Acute and convalescent COVID-19 specimens originated in the United States, Italy and Spain. Sources were T cells, B-cell-depleted T cells, or PBMCs; the material itself was cDNA or gDNA.

About this clone itself: This same CDR3 is encoded by further DNA sequences in the sample.

In the original workflow: Amplification of reference gene primers provided the estimated nucleated cell counts. Repertoires were generated with immunoSEQ multiplex PCR, while TCRdb's copy carries only in-frame clones and drops some. V and J calls plus clone size are reproduced from that table; the DNA served to infer D and trimming. The sample gives more than 250,000 clones, about nine tenths of which show up once; 5.5% to 8% is in the top ten. CDR1 SEHNR and CDR2 FQNEAQ come from the germline V gene (reference sequence). This CDR3 is 15 amino acids long. V was pared by 2 bases and J by 8 bases, with 4 bases of the junction left unmatched. Enrolled during active infection, Seattle patients were then followed longitudinally.

This TCR was recovered from a woman between 45 and 65 years old with COVID-19, enrolled during active disease. J is TRBJ2-2 and V is TRBV7-9, with 11 bases matching TRBD2. Input material: peripheral blood. The CDR3 sequence is CASSLLAGGIGELFF. In DNA, the CDR3 is TGTGCCAGCAGCTTACTAGCGGGAGGAATAGGGGAGCTGTTTTTT.